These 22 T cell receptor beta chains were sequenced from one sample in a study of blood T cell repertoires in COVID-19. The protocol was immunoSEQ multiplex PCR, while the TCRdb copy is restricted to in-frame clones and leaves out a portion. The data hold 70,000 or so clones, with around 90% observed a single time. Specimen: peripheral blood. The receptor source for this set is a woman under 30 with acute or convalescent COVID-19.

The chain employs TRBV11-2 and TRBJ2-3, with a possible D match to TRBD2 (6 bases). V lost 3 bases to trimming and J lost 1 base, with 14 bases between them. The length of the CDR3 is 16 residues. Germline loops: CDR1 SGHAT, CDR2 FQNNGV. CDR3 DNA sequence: TGTGCCAGCAGCTTTGGCCGGGGGTCGGGCACAGATACGCAGTATTTT. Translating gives CASSFGRGSGTDTQYF.

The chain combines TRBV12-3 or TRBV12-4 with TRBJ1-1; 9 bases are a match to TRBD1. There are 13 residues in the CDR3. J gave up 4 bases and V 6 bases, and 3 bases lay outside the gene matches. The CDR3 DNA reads TGTGCCAGCAGGGGACAGGGAAGCACTGAAGCTTTCTTT. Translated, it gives CASRGQGSTEAFF.

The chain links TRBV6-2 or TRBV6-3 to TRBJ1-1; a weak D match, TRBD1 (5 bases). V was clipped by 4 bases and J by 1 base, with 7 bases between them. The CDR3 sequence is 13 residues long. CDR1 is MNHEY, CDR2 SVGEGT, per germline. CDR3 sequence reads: CASSSTGNTEAFF. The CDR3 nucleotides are TGTGCCAGCAGTTCTACAGGGAACACTGAAGCTTTCTTT.

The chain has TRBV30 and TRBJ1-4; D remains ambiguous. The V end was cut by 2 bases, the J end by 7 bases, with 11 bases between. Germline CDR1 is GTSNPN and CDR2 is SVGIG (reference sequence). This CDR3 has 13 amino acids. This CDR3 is CAWSSFGREKLFF. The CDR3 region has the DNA TGTGCCTGGAGTTCTTTTGGCCGTGAAAAACTGTTTTTT.

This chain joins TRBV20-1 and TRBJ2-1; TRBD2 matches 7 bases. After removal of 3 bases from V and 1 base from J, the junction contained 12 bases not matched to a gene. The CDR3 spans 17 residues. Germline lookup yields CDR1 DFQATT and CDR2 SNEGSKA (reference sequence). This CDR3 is CSASSTLHGRSYNEQFF. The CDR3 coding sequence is TGCAGTGCTAGTTCTACTCTTCACGGGAGGTCCTACAATGAGCAGTTCTTC.

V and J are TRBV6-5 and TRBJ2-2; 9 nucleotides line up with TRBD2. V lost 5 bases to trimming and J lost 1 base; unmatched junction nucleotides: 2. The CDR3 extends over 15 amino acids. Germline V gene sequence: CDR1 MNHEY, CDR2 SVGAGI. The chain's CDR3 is CASSPSGVNTGELFF. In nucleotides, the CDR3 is TGTGCCAGCAGTCCTAGCGGGGTGAACACCGGGGAGCTGTTTTTT.

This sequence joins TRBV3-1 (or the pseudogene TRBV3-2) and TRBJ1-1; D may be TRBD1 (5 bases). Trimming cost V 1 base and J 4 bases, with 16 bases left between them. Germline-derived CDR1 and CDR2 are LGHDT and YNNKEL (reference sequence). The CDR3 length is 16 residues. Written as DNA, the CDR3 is TGTGCCAGCAGCCAAGTTCCTAAGACGGGGGGCACTGAAGCTTTCTTT. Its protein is CASSQVPKTGGTEAFF.

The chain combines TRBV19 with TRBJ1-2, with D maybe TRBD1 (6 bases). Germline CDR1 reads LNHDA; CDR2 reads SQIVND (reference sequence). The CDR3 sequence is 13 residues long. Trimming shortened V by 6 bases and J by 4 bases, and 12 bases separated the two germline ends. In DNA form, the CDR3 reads TGTGCCAGTAGACGCGGACAGAGCTATGGCTACACCTTC. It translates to CASRRGQSYGYTF.

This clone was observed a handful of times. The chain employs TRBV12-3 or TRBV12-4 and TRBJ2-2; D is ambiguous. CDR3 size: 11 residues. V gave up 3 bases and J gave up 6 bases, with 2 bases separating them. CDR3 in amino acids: CASSFSGELFF. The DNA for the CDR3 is TGTGCCAGCAGTTTCTCCGGGGAGCTGTTTTTT.

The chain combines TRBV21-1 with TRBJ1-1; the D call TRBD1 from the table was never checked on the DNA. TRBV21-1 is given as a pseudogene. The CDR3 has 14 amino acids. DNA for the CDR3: TGTGCCAGCAGCATAATAACAGGGGAGTCTGAAGCTTTCTTT. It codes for CASSIITGESEAFF.

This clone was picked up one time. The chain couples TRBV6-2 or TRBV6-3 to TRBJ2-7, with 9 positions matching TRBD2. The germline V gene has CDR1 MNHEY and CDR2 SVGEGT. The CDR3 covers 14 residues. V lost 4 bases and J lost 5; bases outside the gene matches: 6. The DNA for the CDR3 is TGTGCCAGCAGTTTAGGACTAGCGATCCACGAGCAGTACTTC. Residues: CASSLGLAIHEQYF.

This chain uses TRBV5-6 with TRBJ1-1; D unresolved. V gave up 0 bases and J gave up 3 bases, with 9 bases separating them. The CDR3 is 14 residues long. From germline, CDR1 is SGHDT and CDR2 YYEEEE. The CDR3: CASSLDWLDTEAFF. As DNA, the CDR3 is TGTGCCAGCAGCTTGGACTGGTTGGACACTGAAGCTTTCTTT.

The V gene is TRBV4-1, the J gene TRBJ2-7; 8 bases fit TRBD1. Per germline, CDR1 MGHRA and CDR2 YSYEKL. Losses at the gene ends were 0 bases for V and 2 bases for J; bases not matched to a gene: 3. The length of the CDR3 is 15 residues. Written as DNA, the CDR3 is TGCGCCAGCAGCCAAGAGGACAGGGCCGCCTACGAGCAGTACTTC. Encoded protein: CASSQEDRAAYEQYF.

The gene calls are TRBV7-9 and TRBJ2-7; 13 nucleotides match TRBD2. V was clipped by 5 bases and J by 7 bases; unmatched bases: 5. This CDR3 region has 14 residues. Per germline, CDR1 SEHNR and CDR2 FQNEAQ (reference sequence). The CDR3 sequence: CASSPTSGRGEQYF. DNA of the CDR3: TGTGCCAGCAGCCCAACTAGCGGGAGGGGGGAGCAGTACTTC.

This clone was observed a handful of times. Here the CDR3 reads CASSLQVGFEQYF. The CDR3 DNA reads TGTGCCAGCAGCTTACAGGTTGGGTTCGAGCAGTACTTC. The chain employs TRBV7-8 and TRBJ2-7; D not resolved. The CDR3 is 13 amino acids. V was cut by 2 bases and J by 6 bases, with 11 bases left in between. CDR1 and CDR2 from the germline V gene are SGHVS and FQNEAQ.

CDR3 nucleotide sequence: TGTGCCAGCAGTGAAGAGCGGGGGGCTTTGGATGGCTACACCTTC. Protein sequence: CASSEERGALDGYTF. The chain combines TRBV2 with TRBJ1-2; D is possibly TRBD1 (6 bases). Germline V gives CDR1 SNHLY, CDR2 FYNNEI. The CDR3 spans 15 residues. V shed 1 base and J shed 6 bases, with 15 bases lying between them.

This chain's CDR3 is CASSQGGGEANYGYTF. The CDR3 bases are TGCGCCAGCAGCCAAGGGGGCGGGGAGGCTAACTATGGCTACACCTTC. The chain links TRBV4-1 to TRBJ1-2, with D possibly matching TRBD1 (5 bases). This CDR3 is 16 amino acids long. Germline-derived CDR1 and CDR2 are MGHRA and YSYEKL. Trimming removed 1 base at V and 0 bases at J, with 12 bases between.

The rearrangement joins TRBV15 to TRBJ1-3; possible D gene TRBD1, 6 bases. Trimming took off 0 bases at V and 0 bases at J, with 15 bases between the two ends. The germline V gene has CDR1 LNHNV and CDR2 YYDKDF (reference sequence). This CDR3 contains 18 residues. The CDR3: CATSRDRIGQTSGNTIYF. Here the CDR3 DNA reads TGTGCCACCAGCAGAGATCGGATCGGACAGACCTCTGGAAACACCATATATTTT.

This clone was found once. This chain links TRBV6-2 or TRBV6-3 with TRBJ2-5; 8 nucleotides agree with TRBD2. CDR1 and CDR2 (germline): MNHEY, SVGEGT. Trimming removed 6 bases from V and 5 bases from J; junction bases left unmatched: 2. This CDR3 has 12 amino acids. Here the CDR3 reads CASSSGSETQYF. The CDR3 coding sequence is TGTGCCAGCAGCAGCGGGAGTGAGACCCAGTACTTC.

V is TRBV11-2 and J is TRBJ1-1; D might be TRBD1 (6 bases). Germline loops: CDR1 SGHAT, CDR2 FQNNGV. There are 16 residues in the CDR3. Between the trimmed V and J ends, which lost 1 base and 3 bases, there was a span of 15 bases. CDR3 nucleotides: TGTGCCAGCAGCTTAGGGGGGCGGGTCAGAGACACTGAAGCTTTCTTT. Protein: CASSLGGRVRDTEAFF.

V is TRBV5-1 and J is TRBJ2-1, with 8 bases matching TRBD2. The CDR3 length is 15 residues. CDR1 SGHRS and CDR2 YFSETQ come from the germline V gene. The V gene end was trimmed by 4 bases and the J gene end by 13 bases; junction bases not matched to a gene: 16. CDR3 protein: CASSVTGTSVFPQFF. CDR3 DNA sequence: TGCGCCAGCAGCGTGACCGGGACTAGTGTCTTTCCCCAGTTCTTC.

The CDR3 sequence is CASSLPGHEQYF. The CDR3 nucleotides are TGTGCCAGCAGCTTACCGGGTCACGAGCAGTACTTC. J is TRBJ2-7 and V is TRBV7-9; no definite D call. V shed 2 bases and J shed 5 bases, with 7 bases lying between them. There are 12 residues in the CDR3. Germline CDR1 SEHNR, CDR2 FQNEAQ (reference sequence).